The following is a T cell receptor (beta chain) sequence with its context. Per the original methods: Amplification of reference gene primers provided the estimated nucleated cell counts. Some clones are missing from TCRdb's copy, which holds only in-frame ones; the method was immunoSEQ multiplex PCR. That table furnishes V, J and clone size, whereas the DNA furnished D and trimming. Of about 99,000 clones listed, less than 90% are singletons. CDR1 is SGHTA and CDR2 is FQGTGA in the germline V gene. Trimming removed 3 bases from V and 3 bases from J, with 7 bases in between. The CDR3 is 13 residues long. The source of the sample is a study of blood T cell repertoires in COVID-19. Overall study: T cells, B-cell-depleted T cells, or PBMCs supplied cDNA or gDNA.

This receptor was identified in a human donor in a cohort sampled during active COVID-19. The sample was peripheral blood. V is TRBV7-3 and J is TRBJ2-3; D not certain. In nucleotides, the CDR3 is TGTGCCAGCAGCTTGTCCGGGACAGATACGCAGTATTTT. Its translation is CASSLSGTDTQYF.